The entry below gives a single T cell receptor beta chain sequence along with its context. The method was immunoSEQ multiplex PCR; TCRdb's version includes in-frame clones alone and lacks a portion of them. Of tens of thousands of clones detected, 70% to 90% appear once; the ten largest clones hold under 2%. This CDR3 is 12 amino acids long. V shed 6 bases and J 11 bases; nucleotides not matched to a gene: 12. Per the germline V gene, CDR1 is SQVTM and CDR2 is ANQGSEA. This specimen belongs to a study of control samples from healthy donors and cancer patients. Sequenced input: PBMCs. The receptor comes from a woman aged 60-75 years with head and neck cancer. The chain links TRBV29-1 to TRBJ1-1; the match to TRBD1 covers 7 bases. CDR3 nucleotides: TGCAGCGTAGATACAGGGGCCGGTGGGGCTTTCTTT. Its translation is CSVDTGAGGAFF.